These 31 T cell receptor beta chains were sequenced from one sample in a study of radiation and T cells in renal cell carcinoma. As to time point: blood 2 weeks post-SBRT. Described treatment: 15 Gy SBRT to primary tumor, nephrectomy 4 weeks later. TCRdb keeps only in-frame clones here, not all; method: immunoSEQ multiplex PCR. The sample records under 150,000 clones, approximately 80% being singletons. The sample was blood, taken from a patient whose treatment included radiotherapy and nephrectomy. Receptor source: an older woman with renal cell carcinoma.

V and J are TRBV28 and TRBJ1-2, with 9 bases that match TRBD1. This CDR3 has 14 residues. The germline gives CDR1 MDHEN, CDR2 SYDVKM. Trimming removed 6 bases from V and 2 bases from J; junction bases left unmatched: 4. The CDR3 is CASRYGQGNYGYTF. The CDR3, as DNA: TGTGCCAGCAGGTACGGACAGGGGAACTATGGCTACACCTTC.

The rearrangement uses TRBV28 and TRBJ2-1; D is perhaps TRBD2 (6 bases). Trimming left V 2 bases short and J 0 bases short, with 8 bases between. CDR3 size: 15 residues. The V gene's germline CDR1 is MDHEN and CDR2 SYDVKM. The CDR3 DNA reads TGTGCCAGCAGTTTAGGGGACTTCTCCTACAATGAGCAGTTCTTC. Its protein product is CASSLGDFSYNEQFF.

The chain joins TRBV25-1 to TRBJ2-2; D possibly matches TRBD1 or TRBD2 (6 bases each). The CDR3 contains 13 residues. The ends were cut back, 7 bases at V and 4 bases at J, with 10 bases in the middle. CDR1 MGHDK and CDR2 SYGVNS come from the germline V gene. CDR3 nucleotide sequence: TGTGCCAGCACACAGGGAGGCACCGGGGAGCTGTTTTTT. Protein product: CASTQGGTGELFF. The entire variable domain, with the rest obtained from reference TRBV25-1 and TRBJ2-2, is as follows: EADIYQTPRYLVIGTGKKITLECSQTMGHDKMYWYQQDPGMELHLIHYSYGVNSTEKGDLSSESTVSRIRTEHFPLTLESARPSHTSQYLCASTQGGTGELFFGEGSRLTVL.

This clone was detected only once. This chain links TRBV5-4 with TRBJ2-1; 12 nucleotides match TRBD2. CDR3 length: 16 amino acids. CDR1 and CDR2 from the germline V gene are SGHNT and YYREEE (reference sequence). J gave up 4 bases and V 4 bases, and 6 bases lay outside the gene matches. In DNA, the CDR3 is TGTGCCAGCAGCCTCGGGACTAGCGGGTCTTACAATGAGCAGTTCTTC. It specifies CASSLGTSGSYNEQFF.

This clone has just one count. The chain employs TRBV20-1 and TRBJ2-5, with D uncertain. Germline assignment: CDR1 DFQATT and CDR2 SNEGSKA (reference sequence). The V gene lost 3 bases and the J gene lost 4 bases, with 3 bases spanning the gap. This CDR3 has 10 amino acids. The CDR3 is CSASGETQYF. CDR3 sequence (DNA): TGCAGTGCTAGCGGAGAGACCCAGTACTTC.

The chain carries TRBV18 and TRBJ1-5; 7 positions agree with TRBD1. The CDR3 sequence is 15 residues long. V was pared by 5 bases and J by 7 bases, with 11 bases of the junction left unmatched. Germline assignment: CDR1 KGHSH and CDR2 LQKENI. The CDR3 DNA follows: TGTGCCAGCTCAGAGCTGCAGGGGGAGAACCAGCCCCAGCATTTT. Amino acid sequence: CASSELQGENQPQHF. Full variable domain (missing parts from reference TRBV18 and TRBJ1-5): NAGVMQNPRHLVRRRGQEARLRCSPMKGHSHVYWYRQLPEEGLKFMVYLQKENIIDESGMPKERFSAEFPKEGPSILRIQQVVRGDSAAYFCASSELQGENQPQHFGDGTRLSIL.

This clone was counted only a few times. Within the sample, other DNA sequences also encode this same CDR3. This chain uses TRBV20-1 with TRBJ1-2; D is uncertain. Trimming left V 6 bases short and J 8 bases short, with 7 bases between. The germline V gene encodes CDR1 DFQATT and CDR2 SNEGSKA (reference sequence). There are 9 residues in the CDR3. The CDR3 is CSAERGYTF. In nucleotides, the CDR3 is TGCAGTGCCGAACGGGGCTACACCTTC.

V usage is TRBV6-5 and J usage is TRBJ2-3; D may be TRBD1 (5 bases). This CDR3 contains 15 residues. Germline CDR1 and CDR2: MNHEY and SVGAGI. The V gene lost 2 bases and the J gene lost 1 base, with 10 bases spanning the gap. CDR3 region: CASSYQGLGTDTQYF. In DNA form, the CDR3 reads TGTGCCAGCAGTTACCAGGGATTGGGCACAGATACGCAGTATTTT.

By sample share, this clone is medium-sized. V usage is TRBV5-1 and J usage is TRBJ1-1, with D possibly being TRBD1 (6 bases). V dropped 0 bases and J dropped 3 bases, with 12 bases sitting between them. This CDR3 has 15 residues. CDR1 and CDR2 (germline): SGHRS, YFSETQ. CDR3 sequence: CASSLVQGTYTEAFF. The CDR3, as DNA: TGCGCCAGCAGCTTGGTCCAGGGGACGTACACTGAAGCTTTCTTT.

The chain recombines TRBV4-2 with TRBJ2-1; TRBD2 might be the D (6 bases). Germline V lookup: CDR1 LGHNA, CDR2 YNFKEQ. The CDR3 spans 17 residues. V was trimmed by 0 bases and J by 1 base, leaving 13 bases between them. In DNA, the CDR3 is TGTGCCAGCAGCCAAGAGGCCCAGGGACTTTCCTACAATGAGCAGTTCTTC. This sequence encodes CASSQEAQGLSYNEQFF.

This chain uses TRBV5-4 with TRBJ1-3, with TRBD1 identical over 7 bases. The CDR3 spans 16 residues. V dropped 3 bases and J dropped 4; count of bases not matched to a gene: 10. Germline V gene data show CDR1 as SGHNT and CDR2 as YYREEE (reference sequence). CDR3 DNA sequence: TGTGCCAGCAGCTCACAGGGGTTGGCAGTAGGAAACACCATATATTTT. As protein: CASSSQGLAVGNTIYF.

The chain carries TRBV19 and TRBJ2-7; 7 bases are a match to TRBD1. Unmatched junction bases numbered 7, after V lost 4 bases and J lost 4 bases. This CDR3 is 14 amino acids long. The germline V gene has CDR1 LNHDA and CDR2 SQIVND (reference sequence). The chain's CDR3 is CASSSGQALYEQYF. In nucleotides, the CDR3 is TGTGCCAGTAGTAGCGGACAGGCGCTATACGAGCAGTACTTC.

This rearrangement joins TRBV4-1 to TRBJ2-7; possibly TRBD1 or TRBD2 for D (6 bases each). Trimming took off 4 bases at V and 2 bases at J, with 9 bases between the two ends. CDR3 length: 13 residues. The germline CDR1 and CDR2 sequences are MGHRA and YSYEKL. CDR3 protein: CASSLGGTYEQYF. The CDR3 DNA is TGCGCCAGCAGCCTGGGGGGCACCTACGAGCAGTACTTC.

The V gene is TRBV10-1, the J gene TRBJ1-1; 12 nucleotides align to TRBD1. Germline V gene data show CDR1 as WNHNN and CDR2 as SYGVQD (reference sequence). V was pared by 2 bases and J by 11 bases, with 6 bases of the junction left unmatched. The length of the CDR3 is 14 residues. Written as DNA, the CDR3 is TGCGCCAGCAGTGAGCCGGGACAGGGGGCGCGTGCTTTCTTT. It translates to CASSEPGQGARAFF.

A few counts support this clone. The gene calls are TRBV2 and TRBJ1-2; weak D call: TRBD1 (5 bases). The V end lost 4 bases, the J end lost 6 bases, and 15 bases lay between the germline ends. Per the germline V gene, CDR1 is SNHLY and CDR2 is FYNNEI. The CDR3 runs 14 residues. For the CDR3, the DNA is TGTGCCAGCAGTGGGGTCAGGGTCGCCCATGGCTACACCTTC. It specifies CASSGVRVAHGYTF.

The CDR3 sequence is CASSWTGLAGNTGELFF. CDR3 nucleotides: TGCGCCAGCAGCTGGACAGGACTAGCGGGGAACACCGGGGAGCTGTTTTTT. J is TRBJ2-2 and V is TRBV5-1, with 11 bases aligning to TRBD2. V trimming: 3 bases; J trimming: 1 base; junction bases outside the gene matches: 5. CDR1 is SGHRS and CDR2 is YFSETQ in the germline V gene. The CDR3 is made up of 17 amino acids.

The V and J genes are TRBV19 and TRBJ2-7; 12 bases line up with TRBD2. The CDR3 consists of 17 residues. J gave up 4 bases and V 4 bases, and 11 bases lay outside the gene matches. Germline CDR1 is LNHDA and CDR2 is SQIVND (reference sequence). This CDR3 reads CASSTQGLAGANYEQYF. For the CDR3, the DNA is TGTGCCAGTAGTACCCAGGGACTAGCGGGTGCCAATTACGAGCAGTACTTC.

The chain carries TRBV5-4 and TRBJ1-2, with 10 bases matching TRBD1. After removal of 4 bases from V and 4 bases from J, the junction contained 7 bases not matched to a gene. This CDR3 comprises 15 residues. The germline CDR1 and CDR2 sequences are SGHNT and YYREEE (reference sequence). This chain's CDR3 is CASSLSGTGAYGYTF. The CDR3 DNA sequence: TGTGCCAGCAGCCTCTCCGGGACAGGGGCCTATGGCTACACCTTC.

The count of this clone is one. This chain links TRBV11-2 with TRBJ1-3, with 7 bases fitting TRBD1. V gave up 4 bases and J gave up 5 bases; unmatched junction bases: 8. The V gene's germline CDR1 is SGHAT and CDR2 FQNNGV. This CDR3 comprises 15 residues. The CDR3 loop reads CASSSTGVNRNTIYF. CDR3 bases: TGTGCCAGCAGCTCAACAGGGGTTAATAGAAACACCATATATTTT.

The chain links TRBV13 to TRBJ2-2; D perhaps matches TRBD1 (7 bases). Trimming removed 5 bases at V and 1 base at J, with 14 bases between. Per the germline V gene, CDR1 is PRHDT and CDR2 is FYEKMQ (reference sequence). The CDR3 runs 16 residues. The CDR3 reads CASSTRRGVNTGELFF. The CDR3 region has the DNA TGTGCCAGCAGCACACGCAGGGGGGTGAACACCGGGGAGCTGTTTTTT.

This chain joins TRBV28 and TRBJ1-2, with TRBD1 matching 11 bases. V dropped 1 base and J dropped 8; count of bases not matched to a gene: 6. The CDR3 spans 15 residues. CDR1 is MDHEN, CDR2 SYDVKM, per germline. This CDR3 is CASSLYPGQGDGYTF. The CDR3 nucleotides read TGTGCCAGCAGTTTATACCCGGGACAGGGGGACGGCTACACCTTC.

V and J are TRBV30 and TRBJ1-4; a possible D gene is TRBD1 (5 bases). V lost 0 bases and J 15 bases, leaving 17 bases between the germline ends. CDR3 length equals 13 residues. The V gene's germline CDR1 is GTSNPN and CDR2 SVGIG (reference sequence). DNA of the CDR3: TGTGCCTGGAGTGTAGTTTTCTTGGGGCAGATGTTTTTT. Its translation: CAWSVVFLGQMFF.

The rearrangement joins TRBV7-9 to TRBJ1-1, with 8 bases fitting TRBD1. Germline V lookup: CDR1 SEHNR, CDR2 FQNEAQ (reference sequence). There are 13 residues in the CDR3. The V segment lost 7 bases and the J segment 2 bases; nucleotides outside the gene matches: 3. CDR3 nucleotide sequence: TGTGCCAGCAACAGGGGGACCAACACTGAAGCTTTCTTT. It codes for CASNRGTNTEAFF.

The chain combines TRBV30 with TRBJ2-6; the D gene could be TRBD1 or TRBD2 (5 bases each). V gave up 1 base and J gave up 0 bases, with 10 bases separating them. Looked up from germline, CDR1 is GTSNPN and CDR2 is SVGIG (reference sequence). This CDR3 has 16 amino acids. As DNA, the CDR3 is TGTGCCTGGAGTGGGGGACCCCTCTCTGGGGCCAACGTCCTGACTTTC. Translation gives CAWSGGPLSGANVLTF. Based on the CDR3 plus reference TRBV30 and TRBJ2-6, the full variable domain is SQTIHQWPATLVQPVGSPLSLECTVEGTSNPNLYWYRQAAGRGLQLLFYSVGIGQISSEVPQNLSASRPQDRQFILSSKKLLLSDSGFYLCAWSGGPLSGANVLTFGAGSRLTVL.

In its sample, this clone was seen once. This chain connects TRBV7-9 to TRBJ1-6; 8 nucleotides agree with TRBD1. J was trimmed by 9 bases and V by 6 bases; bases with no gene match: 7. Germline V gives CDR1 SEHNR, CDR2 FQNEAQ (reference sequence). The CDR3 sequence is 14 residues long. CDR3 region: CASRGPGGSSPLHF. The CDR3 DNA reads as TGTGCCAGCAGGGGCCCAGGGGGCAGTTCACCCCTCCACTTT.

J is TRBJ2-2 and V is TRBV6-1, with D perhaps matching TRBD1 or TRBD2 (5 bases each). V was pared by 5 bases and J by 13 bases, with 14 bases between. Germline assignment: CDR1 MNHNS and CDR2 SASEGT. The length of the CDR3 is 12 residues. CDR3 sequence reads: CASSFGEGRLFF. Here the CDR3 DNA reads TGTGCCAGCAGTTTCGGAGAGGGGCGGCTGTTTTTT.

The gene calls are TRBV5-1 and TRBJ1-2, with 7 bases aligning to TRBD1. Germline V gives CDR1 SGHRS, CDR2 YFSETQ. The CDR3 sequence is 15 residues long. Trimming took 4 bases from V and 4 from J; bases not matched to a gene: 10. This CDR3 is CASSERQGSSYGYTF. The CDR3 DNA sequence: TGCGCCAGCAGCGAGAGACAGGGCTCGAGCTATGGCTACACCTTC.

The chain is built from TRBV28 and TRBJ1-2; D is unclear. Trimming removed 10 bases at V and 2 bases at J, with 11 bases between. The CDR3 loop spans 12 amino acids. Germline V gene sequence: CDR1 MDHEN, CDR2 SYDVKM. CDR3 protein: CATGRQNYGYTF. The CDR3 nucleotides read TGTGCCACGGGCAGGCAGAACTATGGCTACACCTTC.

In its sample, this clone was seen a few times. This sequence joins TRBV5-8 and TRBJ2-7, with D perhaps TRBD1 (5 bases). V was cut by 6 bases and J by 2 bases, with 15 bases left in between. CDR3 length: 14 amino acids. Germline-derived CDR1 and CDR2 are SGHTS and YDEGEE. The CDR3 loop reads CASNLDSSTYEQYF. CDR3 DNA sequence: TGTGCCAGCAACTTAGACAGTTCCACCTACGAGCAGTACTTC.

The chain uses TRBV19 and TRBJ2-3, with 8 bases lining up with TRBD1. This CDR3 is built from 16 residues. J was trimmed by 4 bases and V by 5 bases; bases with no gene match: 11. Germline CDR1 and CDR2: LNHDA and SQIVND (reference sequence). The CDR3 protein is CASSLSTGVGADTQYF. In DNA form, the CDR3 reads TGTGCCAGTAGTCTATCGACAGGGGTCGGGGCAGATACGCAGTATTTT.

The gene calls are TRBV2 and TRBJ2-2, with D unclear. Looked up from germline, CDR1 is SNHLY and CDR2 is FYNNEI. V was trimmed by 4 bases and J by 3 bases, leaving 9 bases between them. This CDR3 region has 14 residues. For the CDR3, the DNA is TGTGCCAGCAGTGGGGCAGCGTACACCGGGGAGCTGTTTTTT. Translating it yields CASSGAAYTGELFF.